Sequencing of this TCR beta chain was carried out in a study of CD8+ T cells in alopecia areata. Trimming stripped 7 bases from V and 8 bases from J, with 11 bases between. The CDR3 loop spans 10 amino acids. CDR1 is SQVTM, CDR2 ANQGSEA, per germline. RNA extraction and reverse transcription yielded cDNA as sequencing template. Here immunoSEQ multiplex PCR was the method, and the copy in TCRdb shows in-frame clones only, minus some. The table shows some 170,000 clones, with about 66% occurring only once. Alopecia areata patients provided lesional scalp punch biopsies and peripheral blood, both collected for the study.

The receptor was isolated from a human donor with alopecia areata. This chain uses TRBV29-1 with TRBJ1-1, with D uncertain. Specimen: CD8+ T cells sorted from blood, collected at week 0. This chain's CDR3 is CSAGGPEAFF. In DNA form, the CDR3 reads TGCAGCGCTGGAGGGCCAGAAGCTTTCTTT.